The 18 T cell receptor beta chains given below trace back to one sample, sequenced in a study of blood T cell repertoires in COVID-19. Some clones are missing from TCRdb's copy, which holds only in-frame ones; the method was immunoSEQ multiplex PCR. The sample holds approximately 88,000 clones, roughly 90% seen once. The sequenced sample was peripheral blood. The origin of the receptors is a male donor with acute or convalescent COVID-19.

This chain connects TRBV7-8 to TRBJ2-5; 7 positions match TRBD2. Unmatched junction bases numbered 5, after V lost 5 bases and J lost 5 bases. The CDR3 totals 13 residues. Germline CDR1 is SGHVS and CDR2 is FQNEAQ. CDR3 region: CASSPREGETQYF. CDR3 DNA: TGTGCCAGCAGCCCCAGGGAGGGGGAGACCCAGTACTTC.

This clone was found once. This chain's CDR3 is CASSDSLPTGGYTF. CDR3 sequence (DNA): TGTGCCAGCAGTGACTCGCTCCCGACGGGGGGCTACACCTTC. V and J are TRBV6-4 and TRBJ1-2; D remains ambiguous. This CDR3 comprises 14 residues. V lost 0 bases and J 8 bases, leaving 13 bases between the germline ends. Germline V gene data show CDR1 as MRHNA and CDR2 as SNTAGT.

J is TRBJ2-1 and V is TRBV5-1; 9 bases are a match to TRBD1. V was pared by 2 bases and J by 1 base, with 13 bases of the junction left unmatched. CDR1 is SGHRS and CDR2 is YFSETQ in the germline V gene. This CDR3 contains 19 residues. The CDR3 loop is CASSLGRDRAQLSYNEQFF. The CDR3 coding sequence is TGCGCCAGCAGCTTAGGAAGGGACAGGGCCCAACTTTCCTACAATGAGCAGTTCTTC.

The chain has TRBV24-1 and TRBJ2-2; 9 bases align to TRBD2. This CDR3 is built from 19 residues. V shed 5 bases, J shed 0 bases, and the junction held 12 bases outside the gene matches. Germline V gene data show CDR1 as KGHDR and CDR2 as SFDVKD. The CDR3 is CATSALRASGVPNTGELFF. In DNA, the CDR3 is TGTGCCACCAGTGCCCTAAGGGCTAGCGGGGTCCCGAACACCGGGGAGCTGTTTTTT.

The chain carries TRBV5-1 and TRBJ1-4; perhaps TRBD1 as D (6 bases). This CDR3 contains 18 residues. The germline V gene encodes CDR1 SGHRS and CDR2 YFSETQ. V was cut by 0 bases and J by 0 bases, with 15 bases left in between. The CDR3 loop reads CASSLAAGDLATNEKLFF. CDR3 DNA sequence: TGCGCCAGCAGCTTGGCCGCAGGGGACCTTGCAACTAATGAAAAACTGTTTTTT.

The rearrangement links TRBV6-2 or TRBV6-3 to TRBJ1-5, with D possibly TRBD1 on 5 matching bases. Germline CDR1 reads MNHEY; CDR2 reads SVGEGT. This CDR3 is built from 15 residues. V lost 6 bases to trimming and J lost 1 base, with 13 bases between them. Written as DNA, the CDR3 is TGTGCCAGCAGCTGGGGGGTCGGGAGCAATCAGCCCCAGCATTTT. Translating gives CASSWGVGSNQPQHF.

The rearrangement uses TRBV19 and TRBJ1-2; D possibly corresponds to TRBD1 (6 bases). Trimming left V 9 bases short and J 7 bases short, with 21 bases between. The CDR3 is 14 residues long. The germline CDR1 and CDR2 sequences are LNHDA and SQIVND (reference sequence). The CDR3 loop reads CARTRRGASAGYTF. The DNA of the CDR3 is TGTGCCAGGACTCGACGGGGGGCATCAGCTGGCTACACCTTC.

The V gene is TRBV6-1, the J gene TRBJ2-2; possible D gene TRBD2, 6 bases. This CDR3 region has 15 residues. V was shortened by 0 bases and J by 6 bases, with 11 bases between the two germline ends. Per the germline V gene, CDR1 is MNHNS and CDR2 is SASEGT. CDR3 sequence (DNA): TGTGCCAGCAGTGAAGCTTTCGGGGAGGCCGGGGAGCTGTTTTTT. Protein product: CASSEAFGEAGELFF.

This clone is a singleton in its sample. The V gene is TRBV5-1, the J gene TRBJ1-1; D is unclear. V was clipped by 3 bases and J by 8 bases, with 11 bases between them. The CDR3 has 12 amino acids. In germline, CDR1 is SGHRS, CDR2 YFSETQ. CDR3: CASSSRTSEAFF. The CDR3 nucleotides read TGCGCCAGCAGCTCGAGGACTAGCGAAGCTTTCTTT. Combining the CDR3 with reference TRBV5-1 and TRBJ1-1 gives the whole variable domain KAGVTQTPRYLIKTRGQQVTLSCSPISGHRSVSWYQQTPGQGLQFLFEYFSETQRNKGNFPGRFSGRQFSNSRSEMNVSTLELGDSALYLCASSSRTSEAFFGQGTRLTVV.

The chain has TRBV3-1 (or the pseudogene TRBV3-2) and TRBJ1-4; D is unclear. This CDR3 is 14 amino acids long. CDR1 and CDR2 from the germline V gene are LGHDT and YNNKEL (reference sequence). The V and J ends lost 3 bases and 3 bases respectively, with 8 bases between them. CDR3 sequence reads: CASSQQLPNEKLFF. CDR3 bases: TGTGCCAGCAGCCAGCAGTTGCCTAATGAAAAACTGTTTTTT.

The chain has TRBV6-6 and TRBJ1-3, with a tentative D call TRBD1 (5 bases). Germline CDR1 and CDR2: MNHNY and SVGAGI (reference sequence). Trimming took 7 bases from V and 4 from J, leaving 20 bases between them. There are 16 residues in the CDR3. The CDR3 loop reads CASTRERGGVGNTIYF. The CDR3 coding sequence is TGTGCCAGCACTCGGGAAAGGGGCGGAGTGGGAAACACCATATATTTT.

V and J are TRBV30 and TRBJ1-6; the D is unclear. This CDR3 is 12 amino acids long. V was cut by 2 bases and J by 5 bases, with 4 bases left in between. Germline V CDR1 and CDR2: GTSNPN, SVGIG (reference sequence). The CDR3 region has the DNA TGTGCCTGGAGTTCCAATAATTCACCCCTCCACTTT. This translates into CAWSSNNSPLHF.

The chain employs TRBV3-1 (or the pseudogene TRBV3-2) and TRBJ2-5; 9 nucleotides line up with TRBD2. The germline V gene encodes CDR1 LGHDT and CDR2 YNNKEL (reference sequence). The CDR3 runs to 17 residues. Trimming took 4 bases from V and 6 from J; bases not matched to a gene: 15. CDR3 region: CASSPGAGGGFGKTQYF. CDR3 DNA sequence: TGTGCCAGCAGCCCGGGCGCGGGGGGGGGATTCGGGAAGACCCAGTACTTC.

The V and J genes are TRBV30 and TRBJ2-5, with TRBD2 as a possible D gene (6 bases). Trimming cost V 1 base and J 5 bases, with 11 bases left between them. The germline V gene has CDR1 GTSNPN and CDR2 SVGIG (reference sequence). CDR3 length: 13 amino acids. The CDR3 DNA reads TGTGCCTGGAGTGGGGGGGAAATCGAGACCCAGTACTTC. This gives the protein CAWSGGEIETQYF.

The chain recombines TRBV11-2 with TRBJ2-7; 8 bases align to TRBD1. The CDR3 loop spans 15 amino acids. Germline values: CDR1 SGHAT, CDR2 FQNNGV. With 5 bases clipped from V and 5 bases from J, the junction kept 11 bases outside the gene matches. For the CDR3, the DNA is TGTGCCAGCAGCCCGCGACAGGGGAGCGCAAACGAGCAGTACTTC. This sequence encodes CASSPRQGSANEQYF.

In the case of this clone: The DNA is omitted, as the CDR3 cannot be located on it reliably, and the CDR3 follows TCRdb's listing. The genes are TRBV19 and TRBJ1-2. Germline CDR1 reads LNHDA; CDR2 reads SQIVND (reference sequence). Termini included, the CDR3 measures 16 amino acids. The CDR3: CASTSGRPGSNYGYTF.

The chain links TRBV19 to TRBJ2-3; 8 nucleotides line up with TRBD1. The CDR3 loop spans 13 amino acids. Germline V gives CDR1 LNHDA, CDR2 SQIVND (reference sequence). V shed 9 bases and J 1 base; nucleotides not matched to a gene: 3. Here the CDR3 reads CASGTGRTDTQYF. The DNA for the CDR3 is TGTGCCAGCGGGACAGGCCGCACAGATACGCAGTATTTT.

In its sample, this clone was seen a few times. V gene TRBV4-1 combines with J gene TRBJ2-2, with D possibly TRBD2 on 5 matching bases. CDR3 size: 17 residues. Trimming took 0 bases from V and 2 from J, leaving 13 bases between them. The germline V gene has CDR1 MGHRA and CDR2 YSYEKL. This CDR3 is CASSQDLGVTNTGELFF. In nucleotides, the CDR3 is TGCGCCAGCAGCCAAGATCTCGGGGTTACCAACACCGGGGAGCTGTTTTTT.